Each of the 32 T cell receptor beta chains below was sequenced from the same sample in a study of vaccination and CD4 T cells after COVID-19. The sample's treatment: roughly 10-day PBMC culture with coronavirus spike peptide pools or control peptides (ViraFEST assay). Sequencing of the DNA from cultured CD4+ T cells was carried out with the Oncomine TCR Beta short-read assay. TCRdb called the PCR reads again in MiXCR, with one record for every CDR3 protein. The sample has 15,000 to 16,000 distinct CDR3 sequences, around four fifths seen once. For these TCRs, the target antigens are not known. Sequencing input: CD4+ T cells from blood, cultured in vitro. The receptors were sampled from a human donor who had recovered from COVID-19.

The CDR3 DNA follows: TGTGCCAGCAGCAGGACACAAGAGACCCAGTACTTC. Its protein product is CASSRTQETQYF. The genes are TRBV7-2 and TRBJ2-5, with D possibly TRBD1 on 5 matching bases. In germline, CDR1 is SGHTA, CDR2 FQGNSA. Trimming shortened V by 5 bases and J by 2 bases, and 6 bases separated the two germline ends. This CDR3 contains 12 residues.

This clonotype turned up a few times. The genes are TRBV7-6 and TRBJ2-5, with D possibly TRBD2 on 6 matching bases. The CDR3 has 16 residues. Germline assignment: CDR1 SGHVS and CDR2 FNYEAQ. Trimming left V 1 base short and J 4 bases short, with 16 bases between. The CDR3 sequence: CASSLEIPSGAETQYF. The CDR3 coding sequence is TGTGCCAGCAGCTTAGAAATACCATCGGGAGCAGAGACCCAGTACTTC. The full variable domain, rest sourced from reference TRBV7-6 and TRBJ2-5, is GAGVSQSPRYKVTKRGQDVALRCDPISGHVSLYWYRQALGQGPEFLTYFNYEAQQDKSGLPNDRFSAERPEGSISTLTIQRTEQRDSAMYRCASSLEIPSGAETQYFGPGTRLLVL.

This clonotype showed up just a few times. The rearrangement links TRBV7-8 to TRBJ2-7; D unclear. V lost 1 base and J 0 bases, leaving 7 bases between the germline ends. CDR3 length: 14 residues. CDR1 SGHVS and CDR2 FQNEAQ come from the germline V gene. Here the CDR3 DNA reads TGTGCCAGCAGCTTAGGAGGACCCTCCTACGAGCAGTACTTC. This codes for CASSLGGPSYEQYF.

The V call is TRBV6-2 or TRBV6-3, the J call TRBJ1-1; D not certain. Germline values: CDR1 MNHEY, CDR2 SVGEGT. V lost 2 bases and J 7 bases, leaving 11 bases between the germline ends. The CDR3 spans 13 residues. This CDR3 reads CASSYPGRSEAFF. In nucleotides, the CDR3 is TGTGCCAGCAGTTACCCCGGACGCAGTGAAGCTTTCTTT.

This clonotype appeared a single time. The chain joins TRBV11-1 to TRBJ2-1; 10 nucleotides agree with TRBD1. V was pared by 3 bases and J by 9 bases, with 8 bases of the junction left unmatched. CDR1 is SGHAT and CDR2 is FQDESV in the germline V gene (reference sequence). This CDR3 is 15 amino acids long. The CDR3 spells CASSFVTGGKGEQFF. The CDR3 DNA reads as TGTGCCAGCAGCTTCGTGACAGGGGGCAAGGGTGAGCAGTTCTTC.

V usage is TRBV20-1 and J usage is TRBJ2-1; unclear D gene. This CDR3 spans 16 amino acids. V gave up 1 base and J gave up 6 bases, with 19 bases separating them. Per the germline V gene, CDR1 is DFQATT and CDR2 is SNEGSKA (reference sequence). CDR3 sequence reads: CSARGENYWYSNEQFF. CDR3 in DNA: TGCAGTGCTAGAGGTGAGAACTACTGGTACTCCAATGAGCAGTTCTTC.

The chain links TRBV20-1 to TRBJ2-5; D is unclear. The CDR3 runs 13 residues. Trimming left V 2 bases short and J 4 bases short, with 11 bases between. The germline CDR1 and CDR2 sequences are DFQATT and SNEGSKA (reference sequence). The CDR3 sequence: CSARSTFVETQYF. The CDR3 DNA is TGCAGTGCTAGATCCACCTTTGTAGAGACCCAGTACTTC.

This chain joins TRBV27 and TRBJ1-2, with D hard to call. The CDR3 totals 15 residues. The V end was cut by 5 bases, the J end by 6 bases, with 19 bases between. Per germline, CDR1 MNHEY and CDR2 SMNVEV (reference sequence). The CDR3 nucleotides are TGTGCCAGCAGTCCCGGACTGTTTAACGAGCATGGCTACACCTTC. This encodes CASSPGLFNEHGYTF.

In its sample, this clonotype was seen a few times. The chain employs TRBV6-5 and TRBJ1-5, with D unresolved. CDR3 length: 13 amino acids. The ends were cut back, 0 bases at V and 7 bases at J, with 7 bases in the middle. Germline CDR1 and CDR2: MNHEY and SVGAGI. CDR3 amino acids: CASSYSKDQPQHF. The CDR3 DNA reads TGTGCCAGCAGTTACTCGAAAGACCAGCCCCAGCATTTT.

Within the sample, this clonotype is medium-sized. The chain employs TRBV19 and TRBJ2-4; TRBD1 might be the D (5 bases). V was clipped by 4 bases and J by 6 bases, with 13 bases between them. The CDR3 totals 14 residues. In germline, CDR1 is LNHDA, CDR2 SQIVND (reference sequence). The CDR3 protein is CASSKVYDRNIQYF. For the CDR3, the DNA is TGTGCCAGTAGTAAAGTGTACGACAGAAACATTCAGTACTTC.

The chain carries TRBV6-2 or TRBV6-3 and TRBJ1-1, with TRBD1 as a possible D gene (5 bases). Per germline, CDR1 MNHEY and CDR2 SVGEGT. The V gene lost 5 bases and the J gene lost 8 bases, with 21 bases spanning the gap. The CDR3 covers 15 residues. CDR3 in DNA: TGTGCCAGCAGTCCCACCGGGACGGCCAATTTGGAAGCTTTCTTT. Protein: CASSPTGTANLEAFF.

The J gene is TRBJ1-5, the V gene TRBV10-2, with 7 nucleotides matching TRBD1. CDR3 size: 18 residues. CDR1 is WSHSY and CDR2 is SAAADI in the germline V gene. V lost 0 bases to trimming and J lost 6 bases; unmatched junction nucleotides: 14. The CDR3 region is CASSESKGRGLPGQPQHF. CDR3 nucleotide sequence: TGCGCCAGCAGTGAGTCTAAGGGGAGGGGGCTCCCCGGTCAGCCCCAGCATTTT.

This sequence joins TRBV7-2 and TRBJ2-2, with 7 bases aligning to TRBD1. Germline-derived CDR1 and CDR2 are SGHTA and FQGNSA. Trimming took 5 bases from V and 1 from J; bases not matched to a gene: 4. The CDR3 length is 15 residues. The CDR3: CASSARTGNTGELFF. The CDR3 coding sequence is TGTGCCAGCAGCGCCCGGACAGGGAACACCGGGGAGCTGTTTTTT.

The gene calls are TRBV7-2 and TRBJ1-5; no firm D call. The CDR3 is made up of 12 amino acids. Trimming shortened V by 1 base and J by 6 bases, and 4 bases separated the two germline ends. Germline V lookup: CDR1 SGHTA, CDR2 FQGNSA. The CDR3: CASSLDVQPQHF. DNA of the CDR3: TGTGCCAGCAGCTTAGACGTTCAGCCCCAGCATTTT. Using reference TRBV7-2 and TRBJ1-5 for the parts outside the CDR3, the full variable domain is GAGVSQSPSNKVTEKGKDVELRCDPISGHTALYWYRQSLGQGLEFLIYFQGNSAPDKSGLPSDRFSAERTGGSVSTLTIQRTQQEDSAVYLCASSLDVQPQHFGDGTRLSIL.

The rearrangement joins TRBV27 to TRBJ1-3, with unresolved D. The CDR3 covers 13 residues. Trimming removed 6 bases from V and 6 bases from J, with 12 bases in between. Per the germline V gene, CDR1 is MNHEY and CDR2 is SMNVEV (reference sequence). In DNA form, the CDR3 reads TGTGCCAGCAGAGAGTTGGGCTCAAACACCATATATTTT. It encodes CASRELGSNTIYF.

J is TRBJ1-1 and V is TRBV20-1; D unclear. Trimming removed 3 bases from V and 5 bases from J, with 13 bases in between. The CDR3 extends over 13 amino acids. Germline V CDR1 and CDR2: DFQATT, SNEGSKA (reference sequence). The CDR3 is CSASVGAGTEAFF. DNA of the CDR3: TGCAGTGCTAGTGTGGGCGCGGGGACTGAAGCTTTCTTT.

This chain's CDR3 is CSVVSTHYEQYF. The CDR3 DNA follows: TGCAGCGTTGTGTCCACGCACTACGAGCAGTACTTC. V is TRBV29-1 and J is TRBJ2-7; D ambiguous. This CDR3 has 12 residues. Looked up from germline, CDR1 is SQVTM and CDR2 is ANQGSEA. V lost 4 bases and J 3 bases, leaving 10 bases between the germline ends.

J is TRBJ1-1 and V is TRBV7-6; the D is unclear. Germline V CDR1 and CDR2: SGHVS, FNYEAQ. The length of the CDR3 is 13 residues. V lost 4 bases to trimming and J lost 0 bases, with 6 bases between them. CDR3 in DNA: TGTGCCAGCAGCTCAACCGTGAACACTGAAGCTTTCTTT. Protein product: CASSSTVNTEAFF.

The V gene is TRBV15, the J gene TRBJ2-7; TRBD2 matches at 10 bases. With V trimmed by 1 base and J by 4 bases, 16 bases remained unmatched. The length of the CDR3 is 19 residues. The V gene's germline CDR1 is LNHNV and CDR2 YYDKDF (reference sequence). CDR3 nucleotides: TGTGCCACCAGCAGAGCCCGGTCTCCTAGCGGGAGATTAGCGTACGAGCAGTACTTC. Translated, it gives CATSRARSPSGRLAYEQYF.

V gene TRBV6-1 combines with J gene TRBJ1-1; 7 bases are a match to TRBD1. V was clipped by 5 bases and J by 8 bases; unmatched bases: 8. In germline, CDR1 is MNHNS, CDR2 SASEGT. This CDR3 spans 13 amino acids. In nucleotides, the CDR3 is TGTGCCAGCAGTCCGCGGACAGGTTCAGAAGCTTTCTTT. Its protein product is CASSPRTGSEAFF.

This clonotype came up once. The CDR3 sequence: CASSLGRGPKNIQYF. CDR3 DNA: TGTGCCAGCAGCCTGGGACGCGGTCCCAAAAACATTCAGTACTTC. The V call is TRBV7-9, the J call TRBJ2-4; the D gene could be TRBD1 or TRBD2 (5 bases each). Deletions cut 5 bases from V and 2 bases from J, with 13 bases between. The CDR3 runs to 15 residues. CDR1 is SEHNR and CDR2 is FQNEAQ in the germline V gene (reference sequence).

V and J are TRBV5-8 and TRBJ1-2; 8 nucleotides align to TRBD1. CDR3 length: 13 residues. The germline CDR1 and CDR2 sequences are SGHTS and YDEGEE. Trimming removed 3 bases from V and 5 bases from J; junction bases left unmatched: 3. The CDR3 DNA reads as TGTGCCAGCAGCTCCAGGGGGCCATATGGCTACACCTTC. This codes for CASSSRGPYGYTF.

The chain joins TRBV7-2 to TRBJ1-6; D is unclear. The germline V and J ends were trimmed by 2 bases and 10 bases, with 15 bases remaining between them. The germline V gene has CDR1 SGHTA and CDR2 FQGNSA. This CDR3 comprises 15 residues. Here the CDR3 reads CASSLTLGGGSPLHF. The CDR3 nucleotides read TGTGCCAGCAGCTTAACGCTAGGAGGAGGGTCACCCCTCCACTTT.

V usage is TRBV7-2 and J usage is TRBJ2-7; TRBD2 matches 9 bases. The germline V gene encodes CDR1 SGHTA and CDR2 FQGNSA. V gave up 1 base and J gave up 4 bases; unmatched junction bases: 11. CDR3 size: 17 residues. The CDR3 nucleotides read TGTGCCAGCAGCTTAGACAGGCGGGAGGGCCAAGGTTACGAGCAGTACTTC. Translated: CASSLDRREGQGYEQYF.

V gene TRBV7-2 combines with J gene TRBJ1-6, with D possibly TRBD1 on 5 matching bases. The V gene's germline CDR1 is SGHTA and CDR2 FQGNSA. CDR3 length equals 16 residues. The V and J ends lost 5 bases and 9 bases respectively, with 20 bases between them. The CDR3 spells CASSLRWDRTTSPLHF. The CDR3 coding sequence is TGTGCCAGCAGCCTTAGATGGGACCGGACCACTTCACCCCTCCACTTT.

This clonotype was detected only once. The V call is TRBV6-1, the J call TRBJ1-2; TRBD1 agrees at 11 bases. CDR1 is MNHNS and CDR2 is SASEGT in the germline V gene. The CDR3 has 14 amino acids. V shed 6 bases and J 7 bases; nucleotides not matched to a gene: 7. The DNA of the CDR3 is TGTGCCAGCAGCCCGACCGGGACAGGGGGTGGCTACACCTTC. Translation gives CASSPTGTGGGYTF.

The J gene is TRBJ1-6, the V gene TRBV7-2; 8 bases line up with TRBD1. The CDR3 spans 15 residues. Per the germline V gene, CDR1 is SGHTA and CDR2 is FQGNSA. After removal of 5 bases from V and 7 bases from J, the junction contained 7 bases not matched to a gene. DNA for the CDR3: TGTGCCAGCAGCCCCCAGGGGGCATCCAATTCACCCCTCCACTTT. Residues: CASSPQGASNSPLHF.

The J gene is TRBJ2-7, the V gene TRBV10-2; D not resolved. The CDR3 extends over 10 amino acids. The V end lost 6 bases, the J end lost 6 bases, and 6 bases lay between the germline ends. Germline assignment: CDR1 WSHSY and CDR2 SAAADI. The CDR3 nucleotides are TGCGCCAGCAGGGATCGCGAGCAGTACTTC. Translated, it gives CASRDREQYF.

The chain is built from TRBV10-2 and TRBJ1-6; no reliable D call. This CDR3 is 17 amino acids long. Germline lookup yields CDR1 WSHSY and CDR2 SAAADI. Trimming took 0 bases from V and 0 from J, leaving 9 bases between them. The CDR3 region has the DNA TGCGCCAGCAGTGAGTCGGGCGGGAGCTCCTATAATTCACCCCTCCACTTT. It is translated as CASSESGGSSYNSPLHF.

V usage is TRBV7-9 and J usage is TRBJ1-1; possible D gene TRBD1, 6 bases. CDR3 length equals 15 residues. Germline CDR1 SEHNR, CDR2 FQNEAQ (reference sequence). The ends were cut back, 0 bases at V and 5 bases at J, with 13 bases in the middle. CDR3 region: CASSLAVGGRTEAFF. DNA for the CDR3: TGTGCCAGCAGCTTAGCGGTTGGGGGCCGGACTGAAGCTTTCTTT. Looking up the rest from reference TRBV7-9 and TRBJ1-1 gives the full variable domain: DTGVSQNPRHKITKRGQNVTFRCDPISEHNRLYWYRQTLGQGPEFLTYFQNEAQLEKSRLLSDRFSAERPKGSFSTLEIQRTEQGDSAMYLCASSLAVGGRTEAFFGQGTRLTVV.

The genes are TRBV20-1 and TRBJ1-5, with D possibly TRBD1 on 6 matching bases. Germline loops: CDR1 DFQATT, CDR2 SNEGSKA (reference sequence). Trimming shortened V by 1 base and J by 2 bases, and 15 bases separated the two germline ends. CDR3 length: 16 amino acids. The CDR3 bases are TGCAGTGCTAGAGGGGGGCCACCCGCGGGCAATCAGCCCCAGCATTTT. Translating it yields CSARGGPPAGNQPQHF.

About this clonotype itself: Relative to the germline gene, one junction end is altered; a read error may explain this. The V call is TRBV6-4, the J call TRBJ2-5; D might be TRBD1 (6 bases). CDR1 and CDR2 from the germline V gene are MRHNA and SNTAGT. This CDR3 region has 13 residues. This CDR3 reads CASSEQGGETRYF. The CDR3 bases are TGTGCCAGCAGTGAACAGGGTGGTGAGACCCGGTACTTC.